This T cell receptor beta chain comes out of a study of blood T cell repertoires in COVID-19. CDR3 length: 15 residues. V lost 4 bases to trimming and J lost 1 base, with 13 bases between them. CDR1 and CDR2 (germline): LGHDT, YNNKEL (reference sequence). Clones were read by immunoSEQ multiplex PCR, and TCRdb kept only the in-frame ones, dropping some. The repertoire holds some 150,000 clones, with roughly 81% as singletons. The V and J genes are TRBV3-1 (or the pseudogene TRBV3-2) and TRBJ1-2; TRBD1 is a possible D gene (5 bases). The sequencing sample was made of peripheral blood. The clonotype originates from a human donor with acute or convalescent COVID-19. The donor label of this sample is uncertain. The CDR3 DNA reads as TGTGCCAGCAGCCCAGCAGGGCCCGTTAACTATGGCTACACCTTC. Translation: CASSPAGPVNYGYTF.